The 32 T cell receptor beta chains below all came from one sample that was sequenced in a study of T-cell memory formation after mild COVID-19. TCRdb processed the 5' RACE reads anew with MiXCR; each CDR3 protein has one entry. Found here are approximately 570,000 distinct CDR3 sequences, approximately 18% of them singletons; the top ten hold around 12%. Sequencing was carried out using PBMCs or a T cell subset sorted from them (not recorded which). These receptors all come from an adult woman who had mild COVID-19 (a few samples of this study predate the infection). Cell type and time point are not known.

This clonotype appeared a few times. This chain connects TRBV6-2 or TRBV6-3 to TRBJ2-4; D gene uncertain. Germline V CDR1 and CDR2: MNHEY, SVGEGT. This CDR3 comprises 15 residues. V was shortened by 2 bases and J by 8 bases, with 16 bases between the two germline ends. CDR3 nucleotide sequence: TGTGCCAGCAGTTACGACGCCGGGCTAGGACACATTCAGTACTTC. Encoded protein: CASSYDAGLGHIQYF.

V and J are TRBV20-1 and TRBJ1-2; TRBD1 might be the D (6 bases). CDR3 length: 14 residues. The germline CDR1 and CDR2 sequences are DFQATT and SNEGSKA (reference sequence). V lost 5 bases, J lost 4 bases, and 17 bases lay in between. The CDR3 nucleotides read TGCAGTGCTCCCACCCCGGACAGCCCCTATGGCTACACCTTC. Amino acid sequence: CSAPTPDSPYGYTF.

CDR3 residues: CATSLASGTYNEQFF. As DNA, the CDR3 is TGTGCCACTTCACTAGCGTCGGGGACCTACAATGAGCAGTTCTTC. The chain is built from TRBV24-1 and TRBJ2-1; 7 positions agree with TRBD2. The CDR3 is made up of 15 amino acids. Germline CDR1 and CDR2: KGHDR and SFDVKD. The V and J ends lost 10 bases and 2 bases, in that order; junction bases with no gene match: 10.

The rearrangement uses TRBV6-1 and TRBJ2-5; D uncertain. Deletions cut 7 bases from V and 5 bases from J, with 17 bases between. This CDR3 is 14 amino acids long. Germline-derived CDR1 and CDR2 are MNHNS and SASEGT. The CDR3 region has the DNA TGTGCCAGCACTGTGGGCGTTGATGTGGAGACCCAGTACTTC. Its protein product is CASTVGVDVETQYF.

This sequence joins TRBV12-3 or TRBV12-4 and TRBJ2-7, with TRBD2 as a possible D gene (7 bases). Between the trimmed V and J ends, which lost 5 bases and 2 bases, there was a span of 13 bases. CDR3 size: 14 residues. For the CDR3, the DNA is TGTGCCAGCAGTCGCGGGGGCCGAACCTACGAGCAGTACTTC. It specifies CASSRGGRTYEQYF.

There are a few counts of this clonotype. V is TRBV9 and J is TRBJ1-1; TRBD1 aligns across 9 bases. V lost 3 bases, J lost 0 bases, and 3 bases stayed unmatched. Germline V CDR1 and CDR2: SGDLS, YYNGEE. This CDR3 comprises 15 residues. The CDR3 coding sequence is TGTGCCAGCAGCGCGGGGACAGGGTTGAACACTGAAGCTTTCTTT. Its protein is CASSAGTGLNTEAFF.

The J gene is TRBJ1-3, the V gene TRBV24-1, with no clear D. The CDR3 length is 15 residues. Germline CDR1 reads KGHDR; CDR2 reads SFDVKD. Trimming pared 7 bases from V and 1 base from J, leaving 13 bases between. The CDR3 spells CATRGSEESGNTIYF. CDR3 in DNA: TGTGCCACCAGGGGATCAGAGGAATCTGGAAACACCATATATTTT.

V gene TRBV4-1 combines with J gene TRBJ1-5; D is unresolved. V lost 0 bases and J lost 2, with 8 bases in between. From germline, CDR1 is MGHRA and CDR2 YSYEKL. This CDR3 is built from 15 residues. CDR3 DNA sequence: TGCGCCAGCAGCCAAGACTGGGATCGCAATCAGCCCCAGCATTTT. It yields the protein CASSQDWDRNQPQHF.

Many counts were recorded for this clonotype. The genes are TRBV10-3 and TRBJ2-7; 9 nucleotides align to TRBD1. Germline CDR1 and CDR2: ENHRY and SYGVKD. J lost 5 bases, V lost 10 bases, and 6 bases had no gene match. The CDR3 totals 12 residues. CDR3 residues: CATNRDRDEQYF. The CDR3 nucleotides read TGTGCCACCAATCGGGACAGGGACGAGCAGTACTTC.

A few counts support this clonotype. The CDR3 DNA sequence: TGTGCCAGCACCGAGAACGGGGCCAACGTCCTGACTTTC. Translated, it gives CASTENGANVLTF. The chain carries TRBV12-3 or TRBV12-4 and TRBJ2-6, with D uncertain. The CDR3 runs 13 residues. Trimming removed 7 bases at V and 4 bases at J, with 8 bases between.

This clonotype was seen a few times. The chain links TRBV5-5 to TRBJ2-1, with D unresolved. CDR1 SGHKS and CDR2 YYEKEE come from the germline V gene (reference sequence). The CDR3 extends over 15 amino acids. Trimming removed 4 bases at V and 10 bases at J, with 21 bases between. The CDR3 sequence: CASSELQGNGMEQFF. CDR3 nucleotide sequence: TGTGCCAGCAGCGAGTTGCAAGGCAATGGTATGGAGCAGTTCTTC.

V is TRBV20-1 and J is TRBJ2-4, with D possibly matching TRBD2 (5 bases). Per the germline V gene, CDR1 is DFQATT and CDR2 is SNEGSKA (reference sequence). The ends were cut back, 6 bases at V and 0 bases at J, with 15 bases in the middle. This CDR3 is built from 15 residues. As DNA, the CDR3 is TGCAGTGCGGCGGAGGCGATTATAGCCAAAAACATTCAGTACTTC. This translates into CSAAEAIIAKNIQYF.

In its sample, this clonotype was seen many times. The V call is TRBV7-3, the J call TRBJ2-5; D tentatively fits TRBD1 or TRBD2 (6 bases each). Deletions cut 2 bases from V and 5 bases from J, with 18 bases between. This CDR3 has 16 residues. CDR1 SGHTA and CDR2 FQGTGA come from the germline V gene. In nucleotides, the CDR3 is TGTGCCAGCAGCTTACGGGGGCGGGTATCGGCGGAGACCCAGTACTTC. Its translation: CASSLRGRVSAETQYF.

Only a few counts were recorded for this clonotype. The rearrangement links TRBV19 to TRBJ2-3; tentative D call: TRBD1 (5 bases). V was clipped by 4 bases and J by 4 bases, with 15 bases between them. CDR1 LNHDA and CDR2 SQIVND come from the germline V gene (reference sequence). This CDR3 spans 15 amino acids. The CDR3 sequence is CASSTSRVGSDTQYF. DNA of the CDR3: TGTGCCAGTAGTACGAGCAGGGTCGGTTCAGATACGCAGTATTTT.

This clonotype appeared many times. V is TRBV6-2 or TRBV6-3 and J is TRBJ2-5, with 7 bases aligning to TRBD1. The ends lost 5 bases at V and 4 bases at J; junction bases unmatched: 19. CDR3 length equals 18 residues. Germline V gene lookup returns CDR1 MNHEY and CDR2 SVGEGT. CDR3 protein: CASSPPGTAAGFSETQYF. CDR3 DNA sequence: TGTGCCAGCAGTCCCCCCGGGACAGCGGCCGGTTTTTCAGAGACCCAGTACTTC.

This chain links TRBV12-3 or TRBV12-4 with TRBJ2-5; D is possibly TRBD2 (6 bases). CDR3 length: 14 amino acids. The ends were cut back, 6 bases at V and 5 bases at J, with 16 bases in the middle. The CDR3 here is CASRSSRERETQYF. As DNA, the CDR3 is TGTGCCAGCAGGAGCAGTCGGGAGCGGGAGACCCAGTACTTC.

This clonotype was detected only a few times. This chain links TRBV27 with TRBJ1-1; D might be TRBD1 (5 bases). The CDR3 has 14 amino acids. With 9 bases removed from V and 5 bases from J, the gap between germline ends came to 19 bases. Germline values: CDR1 MNHEY, CDR2 SMNVEV (reference sequence). The CDR3 bases are TGTGCCAGTGGTAGGGGATCTAAGTGGACTGAAGCTTTCTTT. This gives the protein CASGRGSKWTEAFF.

The chain recombines TRBV7-9 with TRBJ1-4, with 7 bases matching TRBD1. CDR1 is SEHNR, CDR2 FQNEAQ, per germline (reference sequence). V lost 0 bases and J lost 7; bases outside the gene matches: 5. The CDR3 is made up of 15 amino acids. The DNA of the CDR3 is TGTGCCAGCAGCTTAGCAGGGGGCGCCGGTGAAAAACTGTTTTTT. Protein product: CASSLAGGAGEKLFF.

The chain joins TRBV12-3 or TRBV12-4 to TRBJ1-2; no reliable D call. The CDR3 contains 15 residues. V was pared by 7 bases and J by 4 bases, with 19 bases between. The CDR3 protein is CASIPRGSPIYGYTF. As DNA, the CDR3 is TGTGCCAGCATCCCTAGAGGCTCCCCCATCTATGGCTACACCTTC.

This clonotype turned up a few times. The chain has TRBV19 and TRBJ2-2; D is ambiguous. The CDR3 is made up of 15 amino acids. Germline CDR1 reads LNHDA; CDR2 reads SQIVND (reference sequence). V lost 5 bases, J lost 0 bases, and 10 bases lay in between. CDR3 protein: CASSPPSSNTGELFF. CDR3 DNA sequence: TGTGCCAGTAGTCCACCGTCCTCGAACACCGGGGAGCTGTTTTTT.

The chain links TRBV29-1 to TRBJ2-5; 8 bases fit TRBD1. Per germline, CDR1 SQVTM and CDR2 ANQGSEA. The CDR3 totals 13 residues. Trimming cost V 4 bases and J 5 bases; bases outside gene matches: 6. CDR3 nucleotides: TGCAGCGTTGTTCCAGGGGGCCCGGAGACCCAGTACTTC. Translated: CSVVPGGPETQYF.

The V gene is TRBV14, the J gene TRBJ1-6; no reliable D call. V was trimmed by 9 bases and J by 3 bases, leaving 9 bases between them. Per germline, CDR1 SGHDN and CDR2 FVKESK. The CDR3 totals 13 residues. The chain's CDR3 is CASSLHYNSPLHF. The DNA for the CDR3 is TGTGCCAGTTCGCTCCACTATAATTCACCCCTCCACTTT.

CDR3 loop: CASGPGLAGGKSYEQYF. In DNA form, the CDR3 reads TGTGCCAGCGGCCCGGGACTAGCGGGAGGGAAAAGCTACGAGCAGTACTTC. The gene calls are TRBV9 and TRBJ2-7, with TRBD2 matching over 16 bases. Germline CDR1 reads SGDLS; CDR2 reads YYNGEE. This CDR3 spans 17 amino acids. V was pared by 7 bases and J by 3 bases, with 10 bases of the junction left unmatched.

This clonotype was found a few times. This sequence joins TRBV6-2 or TRBV6-3 and TRBJ2-1, with D maybe TRBD2 (5 bases). Per the germline V gene, CDR1 is MNHEY and CDR2 is SVGEGT. Trimming pared 6 bases from V and 4 bases from J, leaving 25 bases between. The CDR3 consists of 18 residues. For the CDR3, the DNA is TGTGCCAGCAGCCCAATCCTCAGCGTCGGGCGGACTTACAATGAGCAGTTCTTC. Its protein product is CASSPILSVGRTYNEQFF.

This clonotype was counted a few times. The V and J genes are TRBV20-1 and TRBJ2-3, with 8 bases matching TRBD2. The CDR3 is made up of 13 amino acids. The germline CDR1 and CDR2 sequences are DFQATT and SNEGSKA (reference sequence). After removal of 5 bases from V and 0 bases from J, the junction contained 1 base not matched to a gene. The CDR3 sequence is CSAPSGSTDTQYF. CDR3 nucleotides: TGCAGTGCTCCTAGCGGGAGCACAGATACGCAGTATTTT.

The genes are TRBV7-9 and TRBJ2-5, with D possibly being TRBD1 or TRBD2 (7 bases each). Germline CDR1 and CDR2: SEHNR and FQNEAQ (reference sequence). This CDR3 is 14 amino acids long. Trimming removed 5 bases at V and 3 bases at J, with 13 bases between. This CDR3 is CASSGSGGEETQYF. In DNA form, the CDR3 reads TGTGCCAGCAGCGGTTCAGGGGGGGAAGAGACCCAGTACTTC.

This clonotype was counted ten times or more. The chain carries TRBV5-1 and TRBJ2-5; 7 nucleotides align to TRBD2. The germline CDR1 and CDR2 sequences are SGHRS and YFSETQ. The CDR3 consists of 15 residues. V was pared by 1 base and J by 1 base, with 4 bases of the junction left unmatched. CDR3 sequence (DNA): TGCGCCAGCAGCTTGACTAGCGTCTTCCAAGAGACCCAGTACTTC. It encodes CASSLTSVFQETQYF.

Only a few counts were recorded for this clonotype. The chain joins TRBV2 to TRBJ1-1; D is possibly TRBD1 (5 bases). The CDR3 spans 13 residues. V was pared by 6 bases and J by 1 base, with 9 bases between. Germline CDR1 SNHLY, CDR2 FYNNEI. The CDR3 protein is CASSRDPNTEAFF. The CDR3 coding sequence is TGTGCCAGCAGCAGGGACCCGAACACTGAAGCTTTCTTT.

This clonotype was seen a handful of times. This sequence joins TRBV20-1 and TRBJ2-5, with D unresolved. Per germline, CDR1 DFQATT and CDR2 SNEGSKA (reference sequence). The CDR3 totals 12 residues. V shed 0 bases and J shed 4 bases, with 6 bases lying between them. CDR3 sequence (DNA): TGCAGTGCTAGAGATGTAGGAGAGACCCAGTACTTC. It translates to CSARDVGETQYF.

This clonotype was observed a handful of times. The chain has TRBV11-2 and TRBJ2-2, with no clear D. V was clipped by 7 bases and J by 5 bases, with 17 bases between them. CDR3 length: 15 residues. The germline gives CDR1 SGHAT, CDR2 FQNNGV. CDR3 bases: TGTGCCAGCACCCGTCCTGGAATTGGGACCGGGGAGCTGTTTTTT. Amino acids: CASTRPGIGTGELFF.

This CDR3 is CASSPNPLPGRREQYF. CDR3 sequence (DNA): TGTGCCAGCTCACCTAATCCCCTCCCGGGAAGGCGCGAGCAGTACTTC. The chain couples TRBV18 to TRBJ2-7, with D possibly matching TRBD2 (5 bases). This CDR3 region has 16 residues. The V end lost 3 bases, the J end lost 6 bases, and 21 bases lay between the germline ends. Germline CDR1 is KGHSH and CDR2 is LQKENI.

This chain joins TRBV19 and TRBJ1-3; D ambiguous. Trimming removed 5 bases from V and 0 bases from J, with 11 bases in between. Per germline, CDR1 LNHDA and CDR2 SQIVND (reference sequence). The CDR3 is 15 residues long. This CDR3 reads CASSYEGLSGNTIYF. Written as DNA, the CDR3 is TGTGCCAGTAGTTACGAGGGCCTCTCTGGAAACACCATATATTTT.